These T cell receptor beta chains were read from a single sample in a study of beta chain features in type 1 diabetes. The data were produced by immunoSEQ multiplex PCR, yet TCRdb's version contains in-frame clones alone and is incomplete. The sample carries about 700,000 clones, 13% recorded once. Sequenced: naive CD4+ T cells from blood. Receptor source: a man aged 18-30 years with type 1 diabetes. The CDR3 runs from the conserved cysteine through the conserved F or W. A D gene is named only where the DNA matches it firmly. The size field is filled for only some rows; it gives once, few, many or a size class.

TGTGCCAGCTCACCAGCTGGACTAGTGGGGGGCAATGAGCAGTTCTTC,CASSPAGLVGGNEQFF,TRBJ2-1,.,TRBD2,TRBV18
TGTGCCAGCAGTTCCCCACAGGGGAGGGCAGAGACCCAGTACTTC,CASSSPQGRAETQYF,TRBJ2-5,.,.,TRBV6-5
TGTGCCAGCAGCTCTCCCTGGACATCGAGCTCCTACAATGAGCAGTTCTTC,CASSSPWTSSSYNEQFF,TRBJ2-1,few,.,TRBV7-9
TGCAGCGTTGGGGAGCAAGGAGGAGGGAACACTGAAGCTTTCTTT,CSVGEQGGGNTEAFF,TRBJ1-1,.,.,TRBV29-1
TGCGCCAGCAGCTTGGGGCAGGAGATTTATGGCTACACCTTC,CASSLGQEIYGYTF,TRBJ1-2,few,.,TRBV5-1
TGTGCCTGGAACCGACGGGAGGGGGCCTACACTGAAGCTTTCTTT,CAWNRREGAYTEAFF,TRBJ1-1,.,TRBD1,TRBV30
TGTGCCAGCTATGGGATCGGACGAGGGCTGTTTTTT,CASYGIGRGLFF,TRBJ2-2,.,.,TRBV25-1
TGCAGTGCTGGGCCCGGACACGAGCAGTACTTC,CSAGPGHEQYF,TRBJ2-7,.,.,TRBV20-1
TGTGCCAGCAGCTTAGCCCGCTTCGGTACTAACTATGGCTACACCTTC,CASSLARFGTNYGYTF,TRBJ1-2,.,.,TRBV13
TGTGCCAGCAGTTTAAGTTGGTCAGGGGGCTACGAGCAGTACTTC,CASSLSWSGGYEQYF,TRBJ2-7,.,TRBD1,TRBV27
TGTGCCAGCTCACCCGGGATTGGCGAGTATGGGCCCCAGCATTTT,CASSPGIGEYGPQHF,TRBJ1-5,.,.,TRBV18
TGTGCCAGCAGCCCCCCGACAGATAACTATGGCTACACCTTC,CASSPPTDNYGYTF,TRBJ1-2,few,.,TRBV4-2
TGTGCCAGCTCATCAGGGGTCTCCGGGGCCAACGTCCTGACTTTC,CASSSGVSGANVLTF,TRBJ2-6,.,.,TRBV18
TGTGCCAGCTCACCAACAGAAGGGTATGGCTACACCTTC,CASSPTEGYGYTF,TRBJ1-2,few,.,TRBV18
TGTGCCAGCAGCCAAGCCGATAGCGGGGACTACGAGCAGTACTTC,CASSQADSGDYEQYF,TRBJ2-7,.,TRBD2,TRBV4-2
TGTGCCAGCAGCTTAAGAACAGTCTTCACCGGGGAGCTGTTTTTT,CASSLRTVFTGELFF,TRBJ2-2,.,.,TRBV7-2
TGCGCCAGCAGCCAAGATCAGGCGACAGACACCGGGGAGCTGTTTTTT,CASSQDQATDTGELFF,TRBJ2-2,.,.,TRBV4-1
TGTGCCAGCGGGGTAGGGATTGGAAACACCATATATTTT,CASGVGIGNTIYF,TRBJ1-3,few,.,TRBV6-1
TGCAGCGTTGAAGACTCACCGAACTATGGCTACACCTTC,CSVEDSPNYGYTF,TRBJ1-2,.,.,TRBV29-1
TGCGCCAGCAGCCTCGGACAGGGCTATAATTCACCCCTCCACTTT,CASSLGQGYNSPLHF,TRBJ1-6,few,TRBD1,TRBV4-1
TGTGCCTGGTCGAGGGCCCTGAACACTGAAGCTTTCTTT,CAWSRALNTEAFF,TRBJ1-1,.,.,TRBV30
TGCGCCAGCAGCTCCTCGAGCGGGGGTCTCTACGAGCAGTACTTC,CASSSSSGGLYEQYF,TRBJ2-7,.,TRBD2,TRBV5-1
TGTGCCAGCAGCAAAGCCGGCAGGGGGGTATATAGCAATCAGCCCCAGCATTTT,CASSKAGRGVYSNQPQHF,TRBJ1-5,.,.,TRBV21-1
TGTGCCAGCAGAAGGGGACAGGGATATATGAACACTGAAGCTTTCTTT,CASRRGQGYMNTEAFF,TRBJ1-1,few,TRBD1,TRBV5-4
TGTGCCAGCAGCTTGGAATGGGTTGGGGAGACCCAGTACTTC,CASSLEWVGETQYF,TRBJ2-5,.,.,TRBV5-8
TGTGCCAGCAGCCAAGATCCCTCAACTAATGAAAAACTGTTTTTT,CASSQDPSTNEKLFF,TRBJ1-4,.,.,TRBV4-2